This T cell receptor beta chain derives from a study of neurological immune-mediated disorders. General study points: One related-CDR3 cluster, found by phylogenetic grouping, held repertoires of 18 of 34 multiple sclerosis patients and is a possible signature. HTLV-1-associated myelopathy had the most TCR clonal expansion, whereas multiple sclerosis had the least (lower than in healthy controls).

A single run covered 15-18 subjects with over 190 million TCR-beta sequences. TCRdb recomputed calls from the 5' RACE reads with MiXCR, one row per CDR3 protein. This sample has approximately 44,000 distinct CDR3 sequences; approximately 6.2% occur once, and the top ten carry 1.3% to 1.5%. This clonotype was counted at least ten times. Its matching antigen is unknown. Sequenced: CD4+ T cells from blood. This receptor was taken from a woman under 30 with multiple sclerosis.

CDR3 nucleotide sequence: TGTGCCAGCAGCTTAGGGGGAACTACTAATGAAAAACTGTTTTTT. Translation gives CASSLGGTTNEKLFF. The genes are TRBV7-8 and TRBJ1-4; D remains unclear. The germline V gene encodes CDR1 SGHVS and CDR2 FQNEAQ. V lost 1 base and J lost 2, with 8 bases in between. The CDR3 totals 15 residues. The variable domain in full, with the rest retrieved from reference TRBV7-8 and TRBJ1-4, is GAGVSQSPRYKVAKRGQDVALRCDPISGHVSLFWYQQALGQGPEFLTYFQNEAQLDKSGLPSDRFFAERPEGSVSTLKIQRTQQEDSAVYLCASSLGGTTNEKLFFGSGTQLSVL.